Sequencing of this T cell receptor beta chain was carried out in a study of blood T cells in healthy people across ages. A second PCR of about 6 to 12 cycles used a sample-barcoded 5' primer and a J-beta primer mix. In TCRdb, the 5' RACE reads were re-called with MiXCR into one record per CDR3 protein. The repertoire consists of almost 800,000 distinct CDR3 sequences, with roughly 50% occurring once and the leading ten covering 20% to 25%. The CDR3 runs to 16 residues. V lost 5 bases, J lost 5 bases, and 10 bases stayed unmatched. Per germline, CDR1 SGHTA and CDR2 FQGNSA. Study-wide results and limits: Across the age range, TCR beta diversity per million T cells fell in a roughly linear way. In these data, TCR beta diversity tracked strongly with naive T cell percentage.

This clonotype was observed a few times. Its antigen is not identified. The source is a man aged 25 to 45 in good health. The sample was blood. The V call is TRBV7-2, the J call TRBJ2-3; 10 positions agree with TRBD2. Here the CDR3 DNA reads TGTGCCAGCAGCCGTGGGCCTAGCGGGGGTCTAGATACGCAGTATTTT. Translation gives CASSRGPSGGLDTQYF. Combining the CDR3 with reference TRBV7-2 and TRBJ2-3 gives the whole variable domain GAGVSQSPSNKVTEKGKDVELRCDPISGHTALYWYRQSLGQGLEFLIYFQGNSAPDKSGLPSDRFSAERTGGSVSTLTIQRTQQEDSAVYLCASSRGPSGGLDTQYFGPGTRLTVL.